The 5 T cell receptor beta chains listed next were all sequenced from one sample in a study of cytomegalovirus exposure and HLA in healthy donors. Use of 60 Vbeta and 13 Jbeta primers characterized the PCR. The data were produced by immunoSEQ multiplex PCR, yet TCRdb's version contains in-frame clones alone and is incomplete. Seen here are roughly 190,000 clones, roughly four fifths observed once, and the top ten hold about 3.1%. The material sequenced was PBMCs. Receptor source: a young woman in good health and CMV-seropositive.

The gene calls are TRBV11-2 and TRBJ1-2; no reliable D call. This CDR3 is built from 13 residues. Trimming cost V 4 bases and J 2 bases, with 8 bases left between them. Germline CDR1 is SGHAT and CDR2 is FQNNGV. Here the CDR3 reads CASSSGRNYGYTF. For the CDR3, the DNA is TGTGCCAGCAGCTCCGGGAGGAACTATGGCTACACCTTC.

This chain connects TRBV6-5 to TRBJ2-1, with D possibly matching TRBD1 (6 bases). CDR1 is MNHEY, CDR2 SVGAGI, per germline. The CDR3 covers 14 residues. The ends were cut back, 2 bases at V and 6 bases at J, with 11 bases in the middle. CDR3: CASSYDRFGNEQFF. As DNA, the CDR3 is TGTGCCAGCAGTTACGACAGGTTCGGCAATGAGCAGTTCTTC.

This chain connects TRBV14 to TRBJ2-1; D remains unclear. From germline, CDR1 is SGHDN and CDR2 FVKESK. Trimming removed 2 bases from V and 4 bases from J, with 12 bases in between. This CDR3 region has 15 residues. The CDR3 reads CASSQTALAYNEQFF. CDR3 coding DNA: TGTGCCAGCAGCCAAACCGCCTTGGCATACAATGAGCAGTTCTTC.

The chain uses TRBV28 and TRBJ1-4; tentative D call: TRBD1 (5 bases). CDR3 length: 14 residues. Trimming pared 2 bases from V and 4 bases from J, leaving 8 bases between. Looked up from germline, CDR1 is MDHEN and CDR2 is SYDVKM. CDR3 region: CASSLRRVNEKLFF. CDR3 coding DNA: TGTGCCAGCAGTTTACGCAGGGTTAATGAAAAACTGTTTTTT.

The chain employs TRBV5-1 and TRBJ2-7, with 8 bases that match TRBD1. Germline V lookup: CDR1 SGHRS, CDR2 YFSETQ. Unmatched junction bases numbered 8, after V lost 4 bases and J lost 5 bases. The CDR3 is made up of 14 amino acids. In nucleotides, the CDR3 is TGCGCCAGCAGCCCGGGGACAGGCCTCCACGAGCAGTACTTC. It encodes CASSPGTGLHEQYF.